The subject of this entry is one TCR beta chain. Its antigen remains unidentified. These data originate in a study of graft-versus-host responses after intestinal transplantation. The study's findings and limits: Allografts of patients with graft-donor T cell macrochimerism showed high graft-versus-host to host-versus-graft clone ratios. Investigators detected GvH clones in recipient marrow, with some emerging earlier in ileum or blood.

The CDR3 totals 14 residues. The germline V gene has CDR1 SGDLS and CDR2 YYNGEE. The V gene end was trimmed by 3 bases and the J gene end by 10 bases; junction bases not matched to a gene: 9. The repertoire was sequenced with immunoSEQ multiplex PCR; TCRdb's copy has only in-frame clones and lacks some. The repertoire has about 97,000 clones, 85% to 95% of them found once; the top ten carry around 0.067%. The specimen comprised unstimulated CD8+ T cells sorted from spleen or lymph node cells, sampled before transplant. The chain uses TRBV9 and TRBJ2-1, with 8 positions matching TRBD1. This TCR derives from a human donor who was the organ donor for an intestinal transplant. Written as DNA, the CDR3 is TGTGCCAGCAGCGCCGGGACAGGCCTAAAGGAGCAGTTCTTC. Translating it yields CASSAGTGLKEQFF.